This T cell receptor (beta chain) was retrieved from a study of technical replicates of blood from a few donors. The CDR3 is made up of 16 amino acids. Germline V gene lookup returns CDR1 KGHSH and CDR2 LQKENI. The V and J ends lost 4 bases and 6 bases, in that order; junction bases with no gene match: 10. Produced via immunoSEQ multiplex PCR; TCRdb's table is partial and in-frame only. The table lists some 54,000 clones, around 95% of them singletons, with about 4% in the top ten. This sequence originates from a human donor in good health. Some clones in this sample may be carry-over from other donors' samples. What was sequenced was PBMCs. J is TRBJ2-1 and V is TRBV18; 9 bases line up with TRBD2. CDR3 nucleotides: TGTGCCAGCTCACTTTTAGGAGCGGGAGGTTTCAATGAGCAGTTCTTC. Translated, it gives CASSLLGAGGFNEQFF.